This T cell receptor beta chain was captured in a study of neurological immune-mediated disorders. CDR3 size: 13 residues. V was clipped by 6 bases and J by 3 bases, with 9 bases between them. The method for making cDNA was 5'RACE, and it used 10-nucleotide random UMIs. Via MiXCR, TCRdb re-called the 5' RACE reads, giving one row per CDR3 protein. The sample includes 100,000 or so distinct CDR3 sequences, 3.5% to 4% of them seen just once. This clonotype showed up many times. This TCR was sampled from a woman between 18 and 30 years old with multiple sclerosis. This chain connects TRBV12-3 or TRBV12-4 to TRBJ2-4; no reliable D call. Material for sequencing was PBMCs. The CDR3, as DNA: TGTGCCAGCAGAAGGGCCGTCAAAAACATTCAGTACTTC. It translates to CASRRAVKNIQYF.